In its sample, the clone carrying this T cell receptor (beta chain) was seen many times. Antigen unknown. This sample was included in a study of breast tumors, draining lymph nodes, adjacent tissues. Germline V lookup: CDR1 MNHNS, CDR2 SASEGT. The V gene lost 5 bases and the J gene lost 7 bases, with 15 bases spanning the gap. The CDR3 extends over 13 amino acids. Whole-study results and caveats: Tumor repertoires ranked between lymph nodes and nontumor tissue in diversity, with V and J gene preferences.

TCRdb re-analysed the multiplex PCR reads in MiXCR, keeping a single row per CDR3 protein. The sample holds about 230,000 distinct CDR3 sequences, approximately 31% seen once. Breast cancer patients provided tissue from their axillary draining lymph nodes. Sequencing was carried out using axillary lymph node tissue. The receptor comes from a female donor with breast cancer. Some clones in this sample may be carry-over from other donors' samples. This rearrangement joins TRBV6-1 to TRBJ2-7; the D call may be TRBD1 or TRBD2 (7 bases each). CDR3 bases: TGTGCCAGCAGTAAATCAGGGGGGGATGAGCAGTACTTC. Translating gives CASSKSGGDEQYF.